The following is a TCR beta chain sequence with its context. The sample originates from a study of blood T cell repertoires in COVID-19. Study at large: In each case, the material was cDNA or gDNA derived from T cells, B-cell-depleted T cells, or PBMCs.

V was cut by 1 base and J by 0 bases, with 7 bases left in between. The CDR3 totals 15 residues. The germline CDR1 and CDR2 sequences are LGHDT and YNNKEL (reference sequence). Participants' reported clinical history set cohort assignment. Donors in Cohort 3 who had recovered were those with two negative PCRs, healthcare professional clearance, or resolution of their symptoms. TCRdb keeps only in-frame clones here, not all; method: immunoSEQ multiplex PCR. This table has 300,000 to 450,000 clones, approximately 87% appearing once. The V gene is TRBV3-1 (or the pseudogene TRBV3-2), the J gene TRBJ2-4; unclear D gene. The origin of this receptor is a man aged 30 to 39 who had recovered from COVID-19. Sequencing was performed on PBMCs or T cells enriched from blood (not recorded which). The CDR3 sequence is CASSQGALAKNIQYF. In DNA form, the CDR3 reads TGTGCCAGCAGCCAAGGAGCCCTAGCCAAAAACATTCAGTACTTC.